This T cell receptor beta chain is drawn from a study of blood T cell repertoires in COVID-19. Study background: COVID-19 samples from acute and convalescent phases originated in the United States, Italy and Spain. T cells, B-cell-depleted T cells, or PBMCs provided the cDNA or gDNA that served as material.

Seattle's enrolled individuals joined amid active infection and were then monitored longitudinally. In the study's own analysis: Amplification of reference gene primers provided the estimated nucleated cell counts. The method was immunoSEQ multiplex PCR; TCRdb's version includes in-frame clones alone and lacks a portion of them. The V and J calls and clone size come from that table; D and trimming were worked out from the DNA. The table lists 200,000 to 250,000 clones, roughly 88% of them singletons, with 5.5% to 6.5% in the top ten. The germline V and J ends were trimmed by 8 bases and 9 bases, with 23 bases remaining between them. CDR3 size: 15 residues. Germline V CDR1 and CDR2: LNHDA, SQIVND (reference sequence).

V is TRBV19 and J is TRBJ2-1; possibly TRBD2 for D (5 bases). The TCR sequence derives from an elderly woman with COVID-19, enrolled during active disease. Sequenced: peripheral blood. As DNA, the CDR3 is TGTGCCAGTGGGTCCGGGGTTTCCCTACAATTTGAGCAGTTCTTC. Translation: CASGSGVSLQFEQFF.